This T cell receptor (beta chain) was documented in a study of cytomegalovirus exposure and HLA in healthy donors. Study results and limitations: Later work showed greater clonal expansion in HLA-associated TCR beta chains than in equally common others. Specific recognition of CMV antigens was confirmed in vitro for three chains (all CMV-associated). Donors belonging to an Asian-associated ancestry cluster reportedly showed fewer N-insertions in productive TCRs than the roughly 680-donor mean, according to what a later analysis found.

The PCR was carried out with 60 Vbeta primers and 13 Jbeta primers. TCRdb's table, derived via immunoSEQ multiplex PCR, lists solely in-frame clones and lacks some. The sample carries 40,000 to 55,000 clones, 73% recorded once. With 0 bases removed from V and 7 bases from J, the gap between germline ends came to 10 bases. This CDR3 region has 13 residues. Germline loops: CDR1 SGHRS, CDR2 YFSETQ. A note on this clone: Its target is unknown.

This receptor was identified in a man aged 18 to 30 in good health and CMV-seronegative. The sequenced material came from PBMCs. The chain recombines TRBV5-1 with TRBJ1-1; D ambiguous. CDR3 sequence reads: CASSLARRGEAFF. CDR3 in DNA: TGCGCCAGCAGCTTGGCCCGTCGGGGTGAAGCTTTCTTT.